The 26 T cell receptor beta chains below were found in one sample sequenced in a study of cytomegalovirus exposure and HLA in healthy donors. Sequencing was performed with immunoSEQ multiplex PCR; in TCRdb, only in-frame clones are kept and a portion is missing. The sample contains 150,000 or so clones, just over 85% of which appear only once. Sequencing input: PBMCs. The receptors stem from a human donor in good health.

The chain employs TRBV18 and TRBJ2-1; 10 bases are a match to TRBD1. This CDR3 region has 15 residues. Looked up from germline, CDR1 is KGHSH and CDR2 is LQKENI. V lost 2 bases to trimming and J lost 6 bases; unmatched junction nucleotides: 4. The CDR3 DNA is TGTGCCAGCTCACCAAGACAGGGGGCGATCAATGAGCAGTTCTTC. Translated, it gives CASSPRQGAINEQFF.

The gene calls are TRBV27 and TRBJ1-2, with 9 bases that match TRBD1. V was pared by 8 bases and J by 7 bases, with 17 bases of the junction left unmatched. Germline lookup yields CDR1 MNHEY and CDR2 SMNVEV (reference sequence). The CDR3 length is 16 residues. Written as DNA, the CDR3 is TGTGCCAGCGCCGACCGGGACAGGGCCTTATTACGTGGCTACACCTTC. This translates into CASADRDRALLRGYTF.

The rearrangement uses TRBV6-6 and TRBJ1-4; no definite D call. Germline V gene sequence: CDR1 MNHNY, CDR2 SVGAGI (reference sequence). The CDR3 length is 13 residues. Trimming stripped 5 bases from V and 5 bases from J, with 9 bases between. CDR3 sequence (DNA): TGTGCCAGCAGTGAGGGCGTAAATGAAAAACTGTTTTTT. This gives the protein CASSEGVNEKLFF.

J is TRBJ1-1 and V is TRBV5-1; D possibly corresponds to TRBD1 (6 bases). This CDR3 has 16 residues. Trimming removed 5 bases from V and 1 base from J, with 18 bases in between. Germline assignment: CDR1 SGHRS and CDR2 YFSETQ. CDR3 coding DNA: TGCGCCAGCAGGTCCCCGGACAGTTCCTGGAACACTGAAGCTTTCTTT. As protein: CASRSPDSSWNTEAFF.

The J gene is TRBJ2-7, the V gene TRBV10-3, with 8 bases matching TRBD1. The CDR3 length is 15 residues. The V segment lost 3 bases and the J segment 4 bases; nucleotides outside the gene matches: 8. Germline V lookup: CDR1 ENHRY, CDR2 SYGVKD. The CDR3 nucleotides read TGTGCCATCAGTGACGAAGGACAGGGCCTTTACGAGCAGTACTTC. Translation: CAISDEGQGLYEQYF.

V and J are TRBV30 and TRBJ1-4; possible D gene TRBD1, 6 bases. Looked up from germline, CDR1 is GTSNPN and CDR2 is SVGIG (reference sequence). The CDR3 is 11 residues long. CDR3 residues: CASDRNEKLFF. The CDR3 nucleotides are TGTGCGTCCGACAGGAACGAAAAACTGTTTTTT.

This chain links TRBV5-4 with TRBJ2-7; TRBD2 might be the D (5 bases). The CDR3 is 14 amino acids. The germline V and J ends were trimmed by 0 bases and 2 bases, with 9 bases remaining between them. Germline lookup yields CDR1 SGHNT and CDR2 YYREEE (reference sequence). CDR3 protein: CASSLAGGAYEQYF. In DNA form, the CDR3 reads TGTGCCAGCAGCTTGGCTGGAGGAGCCTACGAGCAGTACTTC. Full variable domain (missing parts from reference TRBV5-4 and TRBJ2-7): ETGVTQSPTHLIKTRGQQVTLRCSSQSGHNTVSWYQQALGQGPQFIFQYYREEENGRGNFPPRFSGLQFPNYSSELNVNALELDDSALYLCASSLAGGAYEQYFGPGTRLTVT.

This chain uses TRBV2 with TRBJ1-1, with 9 bases fitting TRBD1. Trimming took 6 bases from V and 6 from J; bases not matched to a gene: 8. Germline V gene sequence: CDR1 SNHLY, CDR2 FYNNEI. The CDR3 length is 14 residues. CDR3 DNA: TGTGCCAGCAGGGACAGGGGACGGGGGGCTGAAGCTTTCTTT. Protein sequence: CASRDRGRGAEAFF.

The gene calls are TRBV4-2 and TRBJ1-3; D possibly corresponds to TRBD1 (5 bases). Germline CDR1 LGHNA, CDR2 YNFKEQ. The CDR3 has 14 amino acids. V was pared by 1 base and J by 4 bases, with 8 bases between. The CDR3 DNA is TGTGCCAGCAGCCAAGGGGGGGACGGAAACACCATATATTTT. Protein sequence: CASSQGGDGNTIYF.

This clone was detected a few times. J is TRBJ2-2 and V is TRBV6-4; no reliable D call. This CDR3 has 13 residues. The germline gives CDR1 MRHNA, CDR2 SNTAGT. V gave up 0 bases and J gave up 4 bases, with 3 bases separating them. In nucleotides, the CDR3 is TGTGCCAGCAGTGACTCTAGCACCGGGGAGCTGTTTTTT. Translation gives CASSDSSTGELFF.

The chain is built from TRBV19 and TRBJ1-5; 7 nucleotides agree with TRBD1. The V gene end was trimmed by 9 bases and the J gene end by 1 base; junction bases not matched to a gene: 6. This CDR3 has 14 amino acids. The germline V gene has CDR1 LNHDA and CDR2 SQIVND (reference sequence). The CDR3 coding sequence is TGTGCCAGCCGACAGGGACGGAGCAATCAGCCCCAGCATTTT. It yields the protein CASRQGRSNQPQHF.

Only one count was recorded for this clone. The genes are TRBV6-5 and TRBJ1-4; the D gene is possibly TRBD1 (6 bases). This CDR3 has 14 amino acids. Trimming took 0 bases from V and 8 from J, leaving 10 bases between them. In germline, CDR1 is MNHEY, CDR2 SVGAGI. The CDR3 is CASSYSYREEKLFF. CDR3 DNA: TGTGCCAGCAGTTACTCTTACAGGGAGGAAAAACTGTTTTTT.

This sequence joins TRBV7-3 and TRBJ1-2; D gene uncertain. Germline-derived CDR1 and CDR2 are SGHTA and FQGTGA. The CDR3 is 14 amino acids. V shed 2 bases and J shed 6 bases, with 13 bases lying between them. The CDR3 sequence: CASSLSGDRNGYTF. The CDR3 DNA follows: TGTGCCAGCAGCTTATCCGGGGATCGTAATGGCTACACCTTC.

The chain combines TRBV9 with TRBJ2-3, with TRBD2 matching over 7 bases. The junction had 4 bases not matched to a gene; V was cut back by 0 bases and J by 0 bases. The CDR3 extends over 16 amino acids. CDR1 is SGDLS and CDR2 is YYNGEE in the germline V gene. CDR3 nucleotides: TGTGCCAGCAGCGTAGCGGGAGGACATAGCACAGATACGCAGTATTTT. It codes for CASSVAGGHSTDTQYF.

CDR3 sequence (DNA): TGTGCCAGCAGCGTAGGTCAGGGGGATTCACCCCTCCACTTT. Amino acids: CASSVGQGDSPLHF. This chain joins TRBV9 and TRBJ1-6, with TRBD1 matching over 7 bases. The CDR3 length is 14 residues. Germline assignment: CDR1 SGDLS and CDR2 YYNGEE. J was trimmed by 8 bases and V by 0 bases; bases with no gene match: 2.

The chain has TRBV4-2 and TRBJ2-1; 14 nucleotides line up with TRBD2. The V gene's germline CDR1 is LGHNA and CDR2 YNFKEQ. The J segment lost 4 bases and the V segment lost 1 base, leaving 0 bases of the junction unmatched. This CDR3 is 16 amino acids long. CDR3: CASSQGLAGGYNEQFF. Written as DNA, the CDR3 is TGTGCCAGCAGCCAAGGACTAGCGGGGGGGTACAATGAGCAGTTCTTC.

J is TRBJ1-5 and V is TRBV2, with a tentative D call TRBD1 (5 bases). This CDR3 is built from 15 residues. V lost 8 bases, J lost 3 bases, and 17 bases lay in between. The germline CDR1 and CDR2 sequences are SNHLY and FYNNEI. The CDR3 loop is CASSGRSGINQPQHF. The CDR3 coding sequence is TGTGCCAGCTCTGGCAGGTCAGGGATCAATCAGCCCCAGCATTTT.

The chain links TRBV27 to TRBJ1-5; 10 bases line up with TRBD1. V lost 5 bases, J lost 6 bases, and 7 bases stayed unmatched. CDR3 length: 15 residues. Germline V gene lookup returns CDR1 MNHEY and CDR2 SMNVEV (reference sequence). The CDR3 region is CASSRDRGGGQPQHF. The CDR3 nucleotides read TGTGCCAGCAGTCGGGACAGGGGAGGTGGTCAGCCCCAGCATTTT.

The V and J genes are TRBV27 and TRBJ1-5, with a tentative D call TRBD1 (5 bases). Trimming took 2 bases from V and 3 from J, leaving 8 bases between them. The germline gives CDR1 MNHEY, CDR2 SMNVEV (reference sequence). This CDR3 comprises 14 residues. CDR3 loop: CASSLVGDNQPQHF. The DNA for the CDR3 is TGTGCCAGCAGTTTAGTAGGGGACAATCAGCCCCAGCATTTT.

V usage is TRBV20-1 and J usage is TRBJ2-5; D is unresolved. The CDR3 is 10 residues long. From germline, CDR1 is DFQATT and CDR2 SNEGSKA (reference sequence). Between the trimmed V and J ends, which lost 6 bases and 3 bases, there was a span of 5 bases. Written as DNA, the CDR3 is TGCAGTGCCTTTAAAGAGACCCAGTACTTC. Residues: CSAFKETQYF.

The rearrangement links TRBV2 to TRBJ1-5, with TRBD1 identical over 9 bases. CDR3 size: 15 residues. CDR1 is SNHLY, CDR2 FYNNEI, per germline. Trimming removed 6 bases from V and 6 bases from J; junction bases left unmatched: 9. CDR3 DNA: TGTGCCAGCAGGGGGACAGGGTTTCAGGCTCAGCCCCAGCATTTT. Translated, it gives CASRGTGFQAQPQHF. The full variable domain, with the rest looked up from reference TRBV2 and TRBJ1-5, is EPEVTQTPSHQVTQMGQEVILRCVPISNHLYFYWYRQILGQKVEFLVSFYNNEISEKSEIFDDQFSVERPDGSNFTLKIRSTKLEDSAMYFCASRGTGFQAQPQHFGDGTRLSIL.

This sequence joins TRBV18 and TRBJ2-1; tentative D call: TRBD2 (5 bases). Germline CDR1 is KGHSH and CDR2 is LQKENI. This CDR3 spans 12 amino acids. V was shortened by 4 bases and J by 7 bases, with 8 bases between the two germline ends. CDR3 bases: TGTGCCAGCTCACAACTAGATAATGAGCAGTTCTTC. This encodes CASSQLDNEQFF.

J is TRBJ2-6 and V is TRBV29-1, with D perhaps matching TRBD1 (5 bases). CDR3 length: 13 amino acids. CDR1 and CDR2 (germline): SQVTM, ANQGSEA. V was pared by 6 bases and J by 2 bases, with 8 bases between. The CDR3 nucleotides are TGCAGCGTGCCAGGGACTGGGGCCAACGTCCTGACTTTC. This encodes CSVPGTGANVLTF.

The chain recombines TRBV6-1 with TRBJ2-7, with 7 bases aligning to TRBD2. The CDR3 is 12 amino acids. Trimming took 7 bases from V and 3 from J; bases not matched to a gene: 3. CDR1 MNHNS and CDR2 SASEGT come from the germline V gene. The CDR3 region is CASNGEGYEQYF. CDR3 sequence (DNA): TGTGCCAGCAACGGGGAGGGCTACGAGCAGTACTTC.

This chain joins TRBV9 and TRBJ2-5; D unresolved. The V gene lost 1 base and the J gene lost 2 bases, with 6 bases spanning the gap. Germline CDR1 reads SGDLS; CDR2 reads YYNGEE. CDR3 length: 13 residues. CDR3 DNA: TGTGCCAGCAGCGTACAGTTACAAGAGACCCAGTACTTC. As protein: CASSVQLQETQYF.

The chain employs TRBV30 and TRBJ1-2, with a tentative D call TRBD1 (6 bases). Germline CDR1 GTSNPN, CDR2 SVGIG (reference sequence). V was cut by 3 bases and J by 5 bases, with 16 bases left in between. The CDR3 length is 14 residues. The CDR3 protein is CAWRDRDLIYGYTF. The CDR3 nucleotides are TGTGCCTGGAGGGACAGAGACCTAATATATGGCTACACCTTC.